The 32 T cell receptor beta chains reported below all come from one sample, sequenced in a study of beta chain features in type 1 diabetes (dated by TCRdb to 2016 to 2019). Study-wide conclusions, independent of this receptor: Type 1 diabetes patients showed a moderate but significant shortening of TCRB CDR3 length in all four CD4+ subsets.

The library came from the immunoSEQ multiplex PCR assay. The entire amount of isolated RNA was reverse transcribed using the High Capacity cDNA Reverse Transcription Kit, so the sequenced TCRB transcripts were expressed ones. The immuneACCESS repertoire file appears here via TCRdb, limited to in-frame rearrangements. These files lack a portion of the clones; in checked studies, under half of the deficit traces to unresolved V genes, and the cause of the others is not known. The sample table shows tens of thousands of clones, and 68% are seen once. Around 1.1% of the sample belongs to the ten largest clones. The antigens of these receptors remain unknown. The sequencing sample was made of stem cell memory CD4+ T cells from blood. This specimen's cell subset or site label, per the study, means: stem cell-like memory CD4+ T cells. The receptors shown here come from a woman in her forties with type 1 diabetes.

This clone was found a few times. The chain carries TRBV11-3 and TRBJ1-1; D unresolved. The CDR3 spans 13 residues. Trimming took off 0 bases at V and 1 base at J, with 3 bases between the two ends. Germline lookup yields CDR1 SGHNT and CDR2 YENEEA. In DNA form, the CDR3 reads TGTGCCAGCAGCTTAGACAGGAACACTGAAGCTTTCTTT. This gives the protein CASSLDRNTEAFF.

The rearrangement joins TRBV6-5 to TRBJ2-7; 7 nucleotides match TRBD2. The CDR3 runs 13 residues. The V and J ends lost 7 bases and 7 bases, in that order; junction bases with no gene match: 10. CDR1 and CDR2 from the germline V gene are MNHEY and SVGAGI. In DNA, the CDR3 is TGTGCCAGCATAAGTCGGGGGGAACAAGAGCAGTACTTC. Amino acid sequence: CASISRGEQEQYF.

The chain carries TRBV7-2 and TRBJ1-3; 8 bases agree with TRBD1. J lost 3 bases, V lost 5 bases, and 6 bases had no gene match. The CDR3 has 15 residues. The germline V gene has CDR1 SGHTA and CDR2 FQGNSA. This CDR3 is CASSDQGAGGNTIYF. In nucleotides, the CDR3 is TGTGCCAGCAGCGACCAGGGGGCGGGTGGAAACACCATATATTTT. The variable domain in full, with the rest retrieved from reference TRBV7-2 and TRBJ1-3, is GAGVSQSPSNKVTEKGKDVELRCDPISGHTALYWYRQSLGQGLEFLIYFQGNSAPDKSGLPSDRFSAERTGGSVSTLTIQRTQQEDSAVYLCASSDQGAGGNTIYFGEGSWLTVV.

This chain joins TRBV19 and TRBJ1-2; the match to TRBD1 covers 8 bases. V dropped 5 bases and J dropped 1; count of bases not matched to a gene: 6. CDR1 and CDR2 from the germline V gene are LNHDA and SQIVND (reference sequence). The CDR3 covers 15 residues. CDR3 DNA sequence: TGTGCCAGTAGTCCACGGGACAGGCGTAACTATGGCTACACCTTC. Its translation is CASSPRDRRNYGYTF.

This clone has more than one count but fewer than ten. The chain employs TRBV7-9 and TRBJ1-2; the D gene is possibly TRBD1 (6 bases). Germline V CDR1 and CDR2: SEHNR, FQNEAQ (reference sequence). V dropped 5 bases and J dropped 2 bases, with 15 bases sitting between them. The CDR3 covers 15 residues. The CDR3 DNA sequence: TGTGCCAGCAGCAGAACAGGGTCGAGCAACTATGGCTACACCTTC. Translated: CASSRTGSSNYGYTF. The full variable domain, rest sourced from reference TRBV7-9 and TRBJ1-2, is DTGVSQNPRHKITKRGQNVTFRCDPISEHNRLYWYRQTLGQGPEFLTYFQNEAQLEKSRLLSDRFSAERPKGSFSTLEIQRTEQGDSAMYLCASSRTGSSNYGYTFGSGTRLTVV.

The chain uses TRBV5-4 and TRBJ2-3, with 8 bases matching TRBD2. J lost 4 bases, V lost 6 bases, and 10 bases had no gene match. The CDR3 runs to 15 residues. Germline V CDR1 and CDR2: SGHNT, YYREEE (reference sequence). The CDR3 nucleotides read TGTGCCAGCAACCCCGGGACTAGTAGCGCAGATACGCAGTATTTT. It translates to CASNPGTSSADTQYF.

The gene calls are TRBV18 and TRBJ2-1; 8 bases fit TRBD1. The CDR3 sequence is 15 residues long. V shed 3 bases, J shed 5 bases, and the junction held 6 bases outside the gene matches. CDR1 and CDR2 (germline): KGHSH, LQKENI. This chain's CDR3 is CASSPKDRVNNEQFF. CDR3 bases: TGTGCCAGCTCACCGAAGGACAGGGTTAACAATGAGCAGTTCTTC.

This sequence joins TRBV4-3 and TRBJ2-7; D may be TRBD1 (6 bases). Germline V lookup: CDR1 LGHNA, CDR2 YSLEER. The V and J ends lost 0 bases and 0 bases respectively, with 18 bases between them. This CDR3 contains 18 residues. The CDR3 spells CASSQDSGVGGSSYEQYF. The CDR3 DNA reads TGCGCCAGCAGCCAAGATAGTGGCGTAGGGGGAAGCTCCTACGAGCAGTACTTC.

The chain recombines TRBV5-4 with TRBJ1-2; 9 positions match TRBD1. V was clipped by 3 bases and J by 7 bases; unmatched bases: 4. This CDR3 is built from 13 residues. The germline V gene encodes CDR1 SGHNT and CDR2 YYREEE (reference sequence). The CDR3, as DNA: TGTGCCAGCAGCTCCTGGACAGGGGCTGGCTACACCTTC. This encodes CASSSWTGAGYTF. Supplemented by reference TRBV5-4 and TRBJ1-2, the full variable domain reads ETGVTQSPTHLIKTRGQQVTLRCSSQSGHNTVSWYQQALGQGPQFIFQYYREEENGRGNFPPRFSGLQFPNYSSELNVNALELDDSALYLCASSSWTGAGYTFGSGTRLTVV.

This chain joins TRBV5-1 and TRBJ1-2; 7 nucleotides line up with TRBD1. J lost 8 bases, V lost 3 bases, and 4 bases had no gene match. The CDR3 contains 12 residues. Germline-derived CDR1 and CDR2 are SGHRS and YFSETQ. CDR3 loop: CASSWDSEGYTF. The CDR3 DNA is TGCGCCAGCAGCTGGGACAGTGAGGGCTACACCTTC.

The genes are TRBV19 and TRBJ1-1; 7 positions agree with TRBD1. The germline V gene has CDR1 LNHDA and CDR2 SQIVND (reference sequence). J lost 0 bases, V lost 4 bases, and 5 bases had no gene match. The CDR3 consists of 15 residues. CDR3 sequence reads: CASSTGGQLNTEAFF. CDR3 nucleotides: TGTGCCAGTAGTACCGGGGGACAGTTGAACACTGAAGCTTTCTTT.

The chain has TRBV2 and TRBJ2-4; 9 bases are a match to TRBD2. The length of the CDR3 is 13 residues. Looked up from germline, CDR1 is SNHLY and CDR2 is FYNNEI. V was pared by 4 bases and J by 6 bases, with 1 base of the junction left unmatched. The CDR3 DNA is TGTGCCAGCAGTGCGCGGGGGGGAAACATTCAGTACTTC. Residues: CASSARGGNIQYF.

V and J are TRBV6-5 and TRBJ2-5, with D possibly being TRBD2 (7 bases). The germline V gene has CDR1 MNHEY and CDR2 SVGAGI. Trimming removed 6 bases from V and 5 bases from J, with 16 bases in between. This CDR3 spans 14 amino acids. CDR3 in DNA: TGTGCCAGCAGATCCGGGGGGCGCATGGAGACCCAGTACTTC. As protein: CASRSGGRMETQYF.

CDR3 in DNA: TGTGCCAGCAGTTTGGCGCTAGCGGGGGAACTCTCCTACAATGAGCAGTTCTTC. It codes for CASSLALAGELSYNEQFF. J is TRBJ2-1 and V is TRBV11-1; 10 nucleotides agree with TRBD2. Germline lookup yields CDR1 SGHAT and CDR2 FQDESV (reference sequence). The CDR3 spans 18 residues. The ends lost 6 bases at V and 0 bases at J; junction bases unmatched: 11.

The chain links TRBV27 to TRBJ2-7; tentative D call: TRBD1 (6 bases). This CDR3 is built from 14 residues. Germline CDR1 is MNHEY and CDR2 is SMNVEV (reference sequence). V was cut by 3 bases and J by 4 bases, with 13 bases left in between. The CDR3: CASSFNARGYEQYF. CDR3 nucleotides: TGTGCCAGCAGTTTTAACGCTAGGGGGTACGAGCAGTACTTC.

This rearrangement joins TRBV7-2 to TRBJ1-2, with TRBD1 matching 10 bases. Germline assignment: CDR1 SGHTA and CDR2 FQGNSA. V shed 4 bases, J shed 2 bases, and the junction held 1 base outside the gene matches. CDR3 length equals 14 residues. The CDR3 DNA reads as TGTGCCAGCAGCTCGGGACAGGGGAACTATGGCTACACCTTC. Translation: CASSSGQGNYGYTF.

V and J are TRBV30 and TRBJ1-2, with 10 bases matching TRBD1. CDR1 and CDR2 (germline): GTSNPN, SVGIG (reference sequence). J gave up 4 bases and V 2 bases, and 16 bases lay outside the gene matches. CDR3 length equals 18 residues. DNA for the CDR3: TGTGCCTGGAGTCGGTTGGGAGCGACAGGGGGCCTAATCTATGGCTACACCTTC. This sequence encodes CAWSRLGATGGLIYGYTF.

This clone was seen more than once but under ten times. The J gene is TRBJ1-1, the V gene TRBV9; 9 nucleotides match TRBD1. Per the germline V gene, CDR1 is SGDLS and CDR2 is YYNGEE. V lost 6 bases to trimming and J lost 5 bases; unmatched junction nucleotides: 5. This CDR3 has 13 residues. CDR3 in amino acids: CASNRDRETEAFF. CDR3 nucleotides: TGTGCCAGCAACCGGGACAGGGAGACTGAAGCTTTCTTT.

The rearrangement uses TRBV28 and TRBJ1-5; 7 bases agree with TRBD1. V was clipped by 3 bases and J by 9 bases; unmatched bases: 5. CDR1 is MDHEN, CDR2 SYDVKM, per germline. The CDR3 is 13 amino acids. The CDR3 bases are TGTGCCAGCAGTTTGACAGGGCCGGGGCCCCAGCATTTT. It codes for CASSLTGPGPQHF.

This clone was recorded a few times. CDR3 sequence (DNA): TGCGCCAGCAGCCACCACACAGGACTAGCGACGGGAACCGGGGAGCTGTTTTTT. Amino acid sequence: CASSHHTGLATGTGELFF. The gene calls are TRBV4-3 and TRBJ2-2; TRBD2 matches at 9 bases. CDR1 LGHNA and CDR2 YSLEER come from the germline V gene. The CDR3 runs to 18 residues. Trimming cost V 3 bases and J 5 bases; bases outside gene matches: 13.

As regards this clone: Relative to the germline gene, one junction end is altered; a read error may explain this. This rearrangement joins TRBV7-7 to TRBJ2-1; D call uncertain. Germline V lookup: CDR1 SSHAT, CDR2 FNYEAQ (reference sequence). The CDR3 sequence is 13 residues long. CDR3 sequence: CASSLDGDNEQFF. CDR3 nucleotide sequence: TGTGCTAGCAGCTTAGACGGAGATAATGAGCAGTTCTTC.

This clone appeared a few times. J is TRBJ2-1 and V is TRBV2, with 12 bases that match TRBD1. Per the germline V gene, CDR1 is SNHLY and CDR2 is FYNNEI. This CDR3 is built from 14 residues. The junction had 6 bases not matched to a gene; V was cut back by 6 bases and J by 9 bases. The CDR3, as DNA: TGTGCCAGCAGCGGCGGGACAGGGGGCAGTGAGCAGTTCTTC. This translates into CASSGGTGGSEQFF.

This clone has a handful of counts. The chain is built from TRBV7-9 and TRBJ1-1, with 7 bases identical to TRBD1. The CDR3 is 14 amino acids. Germline values: CDR1 SEHNR, CDR2 FQNEAQ (reference sequence). J was trimmed by 5 bases and V by 6 bases; bases with no gene match: 9. The CDR3, as DNA: TGTGCCAGCAGTTACGGACAGGAGGGTACTGAAGCTTTCTTT. This encodes CASSYGQEGTEAFF.

This clone has more than one count but fewer than ten. The chain is built from TRBV5-1 and TRBJ2-5, with 7 bases lining up with TRBD2. The length of the CDR3 is 15 residues. Germline CDR1 is SGHRS and CDR2 is YFSETQ. The ends lost 6 bases at V and 2 bases at J; junction bases unmatched: 10. The CDR3 DNA sequence: TGCGCCAGCACCCCGAGGGAGGGGCGGCAAGAGACCCAGTACTTC. Protein sequence: CASTPREGRQETQYF.

V is TRBV7-2 and J is TRBJ1-2, with D hard to call. Germline values: CDR1 SGHTA, CDR2 FQGNSA. This CDR3 has 17 amino acids. Trimming stripped 0 bases from V and 8 bases from J, with 22 bases between. This CDR3 reads CASSLARLTGGVGGYTF. CDR3 in DNA: TGTGCCAGCAGCTTAGCGCGTCTCACTGGAGGTGTGGGAGGCTACACCTTC.

This chain uses TRBV5-1 with TRBJ2-1; 10 bases are shared with TRBD2. The CDR3 is 14 amino acids. With V trimmed by 4 bases and J by 9 bases, 7 bases remained unmatched. Germline CDR1 SGHRS, CDR2 YFSETQ. CDR3 nucleotide sequence: TGCGCCAGCAGCCGCAGCGGGAGGGCCGTTGAGCAGTTCTTC. Amino acid sequence: CASSRSGRAVEQFF.

J is TRBJ2-1 and V is TRBV10-3; 8 bases align to TRBD2. V shed 6 bases, J shed 7 bases, and the junction held 8 bases outside the gene matches. Germline V CDR1 and CDR2: ENHRY, SYGVKD. This CDR3 contains 14 residues. CDR3 residues: CAISREGNRNEQFF. In DNA form, the CDR3 reads TGTGCCATCAGCCGGGAGGGGAATAGAAATGAGCAGTTCTTC.

The chain links TRBV4-3 to TRBJ2-7, with 7 nucleotides matching TRBD2. The germline V gene encodes CDR1 LGHNA and CDR2 YSLEER. Trimming cost V 1 base and J 2 bases; bases outside gene matches: 2. The CDR3 is 14 residues long. The DNA for the CDR3 is TGCGCCAGCAGCCAAGCGACTAGCCCCTACGAGCAGTACTTC. Translating it yields CASSQATSPYEQYF.

The chain combines TRBV14 with TRBJ1-2; no reliable D call. V was clipped by 6 bases and J by 5 bases, with 13 bases between them. The CDR3 has 13 residues. Germline assignment: CDR1 SGHDN and CDR2 FVKESK. The CDR3, as DNA: TGTGCCAGCAGTCCCGGACGGGAATATGGCTACACCTTC. It encodes CASSPGREYGYTF. Full variable domain (remainder filled in from reference TRBV14 and TRBJ1-2): EAGVTQFPSHSVIEKGQTVTLRCDPISGHDNLYWYRRVMGKEIKFLLHFVKESKQDESGMPNNRFLAERTGGTYSTLKVQPAELEDSGVYFCASSPGREYGYTFGSGTRLTVV.

The gene calls are TRBV5-1 and TRBJ2-3; perhaps TRBD1 as D (5 bases). The germline gives CDR1 SGHRS, CDR2 YFSETQ. The CDR3 covers 15 residues. Between the trimmed V and J ends, which lost 4 bases and 0 bases, there was a span of 12 bases. The CDR3 coding sequence is TGCGCCAGCAGCCCGGAGACAGCTAGCACAGATACGCAGTATTTT. It specifies CASSPETASTDTQYF.

V usage is TRBV19 and J usage is TRBJ1-2, with a tentative D call TRBD1 (5 bases). The CDR3 runs to 12 residues. The germline V gene encodes CDR1 LNHDA and CDR2 SQIVND (reference sequence). Trimming left V 3 bases short and J 10 bases short, with 12 bases between. The CDR3 region is CASSIRGEDYTF. For the CDR3, the DNA is TGTGCCAGTAGTATCCGAGGGGAGGACTACACCTTC. The full variable domain, in which reference TRBV19 and TRBJ1-2 provide the parts outside the CDR3, is DGGITQSPKYLFRKEGQNVTLSCEQNLNHDAMYWYRQDPGQGLRLIYYSQIVNDFQKGDIAEGYSVSREKKESFPLTVTSAQKNPTAFYLCASSIRGEDYTFGSGTRLTVV.

This clone appeared a single time. V gene TRBV7-3 combines with J gene TRBJ1-1, with 8 bases that match TRBD1. The CDR3 is made up of 13 amino acids. CDR1 SGHTA and CDR2 FQGTGA come from the germline V gene. The J segment lost 8 bases and the V segment lost 5 bases, leaving 7 bases of the junction unmatched. For the CDR3, the DNA is TGTGCCAGCAGCCCCGGACAGGGTTTCGAAGCTTTCTTT. Translating gives CASSPGQGFEAFF.